The table lists the clone carrying this T cell receptor beta chain with many counts. Its matching antigen is unknown. Germline-derived CDR1 and CDR2 are SGHVS and FNYEAQ. V lost 0 bases and J lost 2; bases outside the gene matches: 4. The CDR3 has 16 amino acids. This sample was included in a study of T cell repertoires in cytomegalovirus infection. Regarding the study as a whole: Identification of carriers of CMV plus the relevant HLA was achieved through cumulative public TCR beta family frequency. HLA-C-restricted CMV clonotypes gave the most frequent clonotype in two of eight donors.

TCRdb analysed the reads with MiXCR anew, one entry per CDR3 protein. The sample holds under 850,000 distinct CDR3 sequences, approximately 33% seen once. Sequences were derived from cultured PBMCs, sampled from culture after CMV antigen stimulation. V is TRBV7-6 and J is TRBJ2-1, with 7 bases aligning to TRBD1. The TCR originated in a human donor in good health (CMV status not recorded). Some clones in this sample may be carry-over from other donors' samples. In nucleotides, the CDR3 is TGTGCCAGCAGCTTAGCGAGGGGGACAGCCTACAATGAGCAGTTCTTC. Translated, it gives CASSLARGTAYNEQFF.